The entry that follows covers one T cell receptor beta chain sequence. The data were taken from a study of blood T cell repertoires in COVID-19. On the study more broadly: Acute-phase and convalescent COVID-19 samples originated in the United States, Italy and Spain.

Under the authors' procedure: Amplification of reference gene primers provided the estimated nucleated cell counts. TCRdb's copy holds only in-frame clones and misses some; the assay was immunoSEQ multiplex PCR. The V and J calls and clone size are taken from that table; D and trimming were inferred from the DNA. The data contain tens of thousands of clones, more than 65% of them singletons. This TCR came from a woman aged 55-70 years with acute or convalescent COVID-19. Material for sequencing was peripheral blood.

The CDR3 loop reads CASSYGGAGNTIYF. The CDR3 DNA reads TGTGCCAGCAGTTACGGGGGGGCTGGAAACACCATATATTTT. This sequence joins TRBV6-5 and TRBJ1-3, with TRBD1 as a possible D gene (5 bases). The V end lost 2 bases, the J end lost 2 bases, and 7 bases lay between the germline ends. Germline CDR1 and CDR2: MNHEY and SVGAGI. This CDR3 region has 14 residues.